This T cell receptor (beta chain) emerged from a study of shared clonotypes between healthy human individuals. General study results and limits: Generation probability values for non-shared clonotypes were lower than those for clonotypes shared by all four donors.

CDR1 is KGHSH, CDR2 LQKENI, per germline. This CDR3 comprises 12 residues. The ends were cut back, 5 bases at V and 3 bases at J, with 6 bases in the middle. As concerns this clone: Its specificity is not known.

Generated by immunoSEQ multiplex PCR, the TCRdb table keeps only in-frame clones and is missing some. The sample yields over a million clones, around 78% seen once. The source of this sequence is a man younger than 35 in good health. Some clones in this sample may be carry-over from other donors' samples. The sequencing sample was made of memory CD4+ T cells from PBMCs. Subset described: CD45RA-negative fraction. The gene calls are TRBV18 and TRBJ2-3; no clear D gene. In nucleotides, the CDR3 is TGTGCCAGCTCAGACGAGACAGATACGCAGTATTTT. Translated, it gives CASSDETDTQYF.